These T cell receptor beta chains were read from a single sample in a study of blood T cells in healthy people across ages. TCRdb re-called the 5' RACE reads through MiXCR, storing one row per CDR3 protein. The sample lists about 1.1 million distinct CDR3 sequences, 35% to 40% occurring once. The specimen sequenced was blood. These receptor sequences come from a man aged 18 to 29 in good health. Each CDR3 is given with its conserved first and last residue. The order of the fields is J gene, clone size, D gene, V gene, CDR3 protein, CDR3 DNA. D genes are given only for firm matches. The listing skips clone size in some rows; elsewhere it reads once, few, many or a size class.

TRBJ2-2 few NA TRBV12-3/TRBV12-4 CASSFRGMNTGELFF TGTGCCAGCAGTTTCCGGGGGATGAACACCGGGGAGCTGTTTTTT
TRBJ2-5 many NA TRBV12-3/TRBV12-4 CASSWTRETQYF TGTGCCAGCAGCTGGACTCGAGAGACCCAGTACTTC
TRBJ2-3 NA NA TRBV6-2/TRBV6-3 CASSPRSRVYTQYF TGTGCCAGCAGCCCCCGGAGTCGGGTTTATACGCAGTATTTT
TRBJ1-5 once NA TRBV18 CASSPERAGGWASPQHF TGTGCCAGCTCACCGGAGAGGGCCGGAGGATGGGCGAGTCCCCAGCATTTT
TRBJ2-7 NA NA TRBV7-8 CASSLELPSSYEQYF TGTGCCAGCAGCTTAGAACTACCGAGCTCCTACGAGCAGTACTTC
TRBJ1-1 NA NA TRBV7-2 CASSLGREDTEAFF TGTGCCAGCAGCTTAGGAAGGGAGGACACTGAAGCTTTCTTT
TRBJ1-2 NA NA TRBV6-5 CASIGTPQSDYGYTF TGTGCCAGCATCGGGACCCCGCAGTCGGACTATGGCTACACCTTC
TRBJ2-2 NA NA TRBV5-1 CATRFSSLASGGELFF TGCGCCACCCGCTTCAGCAGCTTGGCCAGTGGCGGGGAGCTGTTTTTT
TRBJ2-5 few NA TRBV29-1 CSAFGGPPETQYF TGCAGCGCCTTTGGAGGGCCCCCGGAGACCCAGTACTTC
TRBJ2-3 NA TRBD2 TRBV10-3 CAISEEGGPDTQYF TGTGCCATCAGTGAAGAGGGAGGGCCAGATACGCAGTATTTT
TRBJ1-2 NA TRBD1 TRBV2 CASRTTGTVVYYTF TGTGCCAGCAGGACTACCGGGACAGTGGTCTACTACACCTTC
TRBJ2-1 NA NA TRBV6-2/TRBV6-3 CASSDTDANEQFF TGTGCCAGCAGTGACACGGACGCTAATGAGCAGTTCTTC